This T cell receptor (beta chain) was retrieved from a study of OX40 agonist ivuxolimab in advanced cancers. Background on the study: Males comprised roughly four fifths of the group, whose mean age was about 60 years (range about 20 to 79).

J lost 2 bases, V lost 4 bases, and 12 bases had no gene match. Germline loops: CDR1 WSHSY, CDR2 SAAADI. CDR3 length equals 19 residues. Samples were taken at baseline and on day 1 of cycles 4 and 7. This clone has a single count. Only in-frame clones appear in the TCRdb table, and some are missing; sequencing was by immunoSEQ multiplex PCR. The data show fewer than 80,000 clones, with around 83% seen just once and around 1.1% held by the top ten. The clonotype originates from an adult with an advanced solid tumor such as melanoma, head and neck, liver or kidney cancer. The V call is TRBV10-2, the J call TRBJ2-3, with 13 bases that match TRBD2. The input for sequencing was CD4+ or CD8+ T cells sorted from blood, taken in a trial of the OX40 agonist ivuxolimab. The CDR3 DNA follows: TGCGCCAGCAGTGGACGGGATTTAGGACTAGCGGGGGTCACAGATACGCAGTATTTT. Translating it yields CASSGRDLGLAGVTDTQYF.